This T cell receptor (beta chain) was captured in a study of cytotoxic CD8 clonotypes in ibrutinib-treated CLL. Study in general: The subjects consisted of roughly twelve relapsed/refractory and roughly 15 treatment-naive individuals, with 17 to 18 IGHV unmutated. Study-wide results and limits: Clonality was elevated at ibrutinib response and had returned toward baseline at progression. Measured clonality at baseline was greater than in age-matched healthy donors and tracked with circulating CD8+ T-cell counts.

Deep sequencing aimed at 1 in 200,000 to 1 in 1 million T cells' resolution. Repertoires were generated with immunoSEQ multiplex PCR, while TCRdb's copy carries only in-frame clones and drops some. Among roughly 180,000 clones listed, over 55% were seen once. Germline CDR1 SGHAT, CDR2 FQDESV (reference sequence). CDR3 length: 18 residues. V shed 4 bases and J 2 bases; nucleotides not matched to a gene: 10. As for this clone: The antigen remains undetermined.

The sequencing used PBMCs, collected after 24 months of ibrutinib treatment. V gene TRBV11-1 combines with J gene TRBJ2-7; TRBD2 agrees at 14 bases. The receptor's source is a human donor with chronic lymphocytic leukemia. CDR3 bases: TGTGCCAGCAGCTACGAGACTAGCGGGAGGGCCTCCGCCTACGAGCAGTACTTC. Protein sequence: CASSYETSGRASAYEQYF.